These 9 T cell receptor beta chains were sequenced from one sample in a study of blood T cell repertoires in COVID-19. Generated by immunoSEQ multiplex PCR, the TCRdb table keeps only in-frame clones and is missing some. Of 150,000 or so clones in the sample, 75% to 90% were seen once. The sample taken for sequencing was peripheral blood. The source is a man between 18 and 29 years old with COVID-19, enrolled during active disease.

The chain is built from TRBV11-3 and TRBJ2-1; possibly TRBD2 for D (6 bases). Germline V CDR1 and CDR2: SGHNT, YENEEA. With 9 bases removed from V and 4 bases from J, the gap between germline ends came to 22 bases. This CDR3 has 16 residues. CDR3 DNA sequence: TGTGCCAGATCGTATTCGGGACTTCCACTTTACAATGAGCAGTTCTTC. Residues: CARSYSGLPLYNEQFF.

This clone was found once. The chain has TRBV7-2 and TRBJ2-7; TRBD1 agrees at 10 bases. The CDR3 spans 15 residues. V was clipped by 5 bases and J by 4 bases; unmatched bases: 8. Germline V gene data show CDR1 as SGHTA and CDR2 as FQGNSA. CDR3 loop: CASSLPGQGWYEQYF. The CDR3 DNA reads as TGTGCCAGCAGCCTTCCGGGACAGGGGTGGTACGAGCAGTACTTC.

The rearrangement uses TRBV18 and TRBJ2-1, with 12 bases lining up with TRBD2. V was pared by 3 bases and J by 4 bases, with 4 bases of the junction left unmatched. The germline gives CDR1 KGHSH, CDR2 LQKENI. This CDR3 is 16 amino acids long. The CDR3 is CASSPPGLAGYNEQFF. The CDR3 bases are TGTGCCAGCTCACCGCCTGGACTAGCGGGATACAATGAGCAGTTCTTC.

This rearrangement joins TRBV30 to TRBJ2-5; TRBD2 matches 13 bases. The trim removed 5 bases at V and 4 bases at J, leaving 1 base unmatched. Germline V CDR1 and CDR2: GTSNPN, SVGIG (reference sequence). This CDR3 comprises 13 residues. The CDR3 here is CAWGLAGAETQYF. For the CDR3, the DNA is TGTGCCTGGGGACTAGCGGGAGCAGAGACCCAGTACTTC.

DNA of the CDR3: TGTGCCAGCAGCGCCAGTCAAGGGGGAACCTCCTACAATGAGCAGTTCTTC. This translates into CASSASQGGTSYNEQFF. This chain links TRBV9 with TRBJ2-1; perhaps TRBD1 as D (6 bases). Germline assignment: CDR1 SGDLS and CDR2 YYNGEE. The CDR3 consists of 17 residues. Trimming stripped 3 bases from V and 0 bases from J, with 16 bases between.

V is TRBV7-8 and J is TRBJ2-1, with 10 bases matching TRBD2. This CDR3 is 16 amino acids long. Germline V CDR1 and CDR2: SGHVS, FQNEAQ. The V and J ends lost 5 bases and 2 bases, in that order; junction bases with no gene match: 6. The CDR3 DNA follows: TGTGCCAGCAGCGGACGACTAGCGGGTCCCTACAATGAGCAGTTCTTC. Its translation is CASSGRLAGPYNEQFF. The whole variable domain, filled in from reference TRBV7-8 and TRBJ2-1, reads GAGVSQSPRYKVAKRGQDVALRCDPISGHVSLFWYQQALGQGPEFLTYFQNEAQLDKSGLPSDRFFAERPEGSVSTLKIQRTQQEDSAVYLCASSGRLAGPYNEQFFGPGTRLTVL.

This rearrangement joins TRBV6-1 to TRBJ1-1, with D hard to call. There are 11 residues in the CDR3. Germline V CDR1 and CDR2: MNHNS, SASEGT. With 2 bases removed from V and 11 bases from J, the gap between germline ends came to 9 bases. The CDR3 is CASSERRHAFF. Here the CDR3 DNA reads TGTGCCAGCAGTGAACGGCGGCATGCTTTCTTT.

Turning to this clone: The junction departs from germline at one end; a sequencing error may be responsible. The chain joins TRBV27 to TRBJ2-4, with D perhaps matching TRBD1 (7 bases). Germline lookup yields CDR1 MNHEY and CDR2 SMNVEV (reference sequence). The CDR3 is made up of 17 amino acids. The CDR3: CASSHGGGSIAQNIQYF. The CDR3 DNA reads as TGTGCCAGCAGTCATGGAGGGGGCTCGATAGCCCAAAACATTCAGTACTTC.

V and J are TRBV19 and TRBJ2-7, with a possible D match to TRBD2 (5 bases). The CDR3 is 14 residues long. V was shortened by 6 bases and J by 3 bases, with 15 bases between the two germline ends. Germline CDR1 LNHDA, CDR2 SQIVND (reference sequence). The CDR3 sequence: CASSPAANYYEQYF. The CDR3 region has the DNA TGTGCCAGTAGCCCAGCGGCGAATTACTACGAGCAGTACTTC.